The source of this T cell receptor (beta chain) is a study of PD-1 blockade in classical Hodgkin lymphoma (dated by TCRdb to about 2020). For context, the study as a whole: Nivolumab dosing was 3 mg/kg intravenously every 2 weeks, continuing until either disease progression or unacceptable toxicity. The study used CyTOF and TCR beta sequencing to define a peripheral blood immune signature of response to PD-1 blockade in classical Hodgkin lymphoma.

Of note for this clone: Its antigen is still unknown. One base away there is no much larger clone; base qualities are not given.

The Qiagen DNeasy kit was used to extract genomic DNA both from unsorted PBMCs and from the negatively selected CD4+ and CD8+ fractions. Amplification of TCR beta CDR3 regions was done by immunoSEQ multiplex PCR with primers that anneal to V and J segments. A synthetic immune receptor repertoire was used to minimize amplification bias, and remaining bias was computationally removed after sequencing. Under the source paper's analysis protocol: Custom Python scripts were used to quantify repertoire diversity as the Shannon entropy index. Unsorted, CD4+ and CD8+ repertoires were analyzed separately, except for combined analyses in which CD4+ and CD8+ sequences were merged in silico. Clonal expansion was defined as at least a 2-fold frequency increase after treatment relative to C1D1, with a pseudocount of 0.5 for undetected baseline clones. Clones with 0 or 1 copy at C1D1 were defined as singleton clones, while clones with 2 or more copies were defined as non-singleton clones. Clones expanded in unsorted samples were labelled as CD4+, CD8+ or unknown by matching protein sequences in sorted samples from the same patient. Wilcoxon tests on paired samples were used to test diversity changes from C1D1 to C4D1. Imported from immuneACCESS, the table was reduced by TCRdb to in-frame sequences with V and J called. These copies leave out some clones; in studies compared against another copy, an unresolved V gene accounts for under half, and the cause of the remainder is not known. The V and J calls and clone size were taken over from that table, and D and trimming were inferred from the DNA. Recorded for this sample are about 2,400 clones; about 61% of them occurred a single time. The ten most abundant clones make up around 35% of the sample.

Findings and caveats that apply to the study as a whole: CD4+ but not CD8+ TCR diversity rose significantly by C4D1 (p=0.0027 vs p=0.16), most apparent in complete responders (p=0.02). Only a single clinical trial cohort was studied, and what caused the repertoire differences, possibly disease activity or prior therapy, remained undefined. Among trial patients, those achieving complete response had baseline diversity similar to that of newly diagnosed patients, while diversity was significantly lower in partial responders and progressors. Newly diagnosed patients were reported to have lower baseline TCR diversity than healthy donors, and relapsed/refractory patients were reported to have lower baseline TCR diversity still. Lower diversity was seen in patients whose nivolumab began less than 1 year after ASCT, and these patients were left out of later analyses so that immune reconstitution would not confound the results.

Read against the paper, the sample's time point label means: cycle 1 day 1 (C1D1), immediately before nivolumab initiation. All trial patients had relapsed after autologous stem cell transplantation, with cohorts A, B and C differing in prior brentuximab vedotin exposure. A total of more than 55 patients with relapsed/refractory classical Hodgkin lymphoma made up the trial cohort, and each patient's best overall response was complete response, partial response or progressive disease. Trial patients were treated with single-agent nivolumab in the multi-cohort phase II CheckMate 205 trial. Best overall response was determined by an independent review committee according to the 2007 International Working Group response criteria. Trial PBMCs were collected immediately before nivolumab initiation (C1D1) and during therapy at cycle 2 day 1 and cycle 4 day 1. After peripheral blood was drawn into 8 mL Vacutainer Cell Preparation Tubes, PBMCs were isolated by centrifugation and then cryopreserved.

Reading the germline V gene gives CDR1 SGDLS and CDR2 YYNGEE. From its cysteine to its phenylalanine, the CDR3 spans 14 amino acids. Only CDR3 DNA is held: 42 bases, read in frame from base 1. From V the trimming removes 0 bases and from J it removes 2 bases, while the gene matches leave 2 bases of the junction unaccounted for. The clonotype comes from a human donor with classical Hodgkin lymphoma. The chain couples TRBV9 to TRBJ2-7; 7 nucleotides in the junction match TRBD1. Sample: peripheral blood mononuclear cells (PBMCs), taken at baseline. The CDR3 in this case is CASSVGQGAYEQYF. The DNA is TGTGCCAGCAGCGTAGGACAGGGAGCCTACGAGCAGTACTTC. Supplemented by the reference TRBV9 and TRBJ2-7 proteins around the CDR3, the complete variable domain is DSGVTQTPKHLITATGQRVTLRCSPRSGDLSVYWYQQSLDQGLQFLIQYYNGEERAKGNILERFSAQQFPDLHSELNLSSLELGDSALYFCASSVGQGAYEQYFGPGTRLTVT.